This T cell receptor beta chain was identified during a study of siplizumab effects on memory and regulatory T cells. In its sample, this clone was seen once. Antigen: not known. General study results and limits: Roughly 75-97% of dividing CD4+ or CD8+ clones were without an attributable naive or memory phenotype.

Assays covered around 100,000 TCR templates per sample. Assay used: immunoSEQ multiplex PCR; TCRdb lists only in-frame clones, some missing. The sample contains about 50,000 clones, about 97% of which appear only once. The CDR3 contains 13 residues. V lost 2 bases and J lost 4, with 8 bases in between. In germline, CDR1 is SGHNT, CDR2 YENEEA. Sequences were obtained from naive CD4+ T cells sorted from blood. This receptor was obtained from a human donor in good health. The chain links TRBV11-3 to TRBJ1-1; unclear D gene. CDR3 nucleotides: TGTGCCAGCAGCTTAATCGGCCGCACTGAAGCTTTCTTT. Amino acids: CASSLIGRTEAFF.